What follows is one T cell receptor beta chain and its context. The antigen is unknown. These data belong to a study of CXCR3-negative and CXCR3-positive naive CD8 T cells. Study-wide findings and caveats: Hydrophobicity was higher for TRB CDR3s found in CXCR3-positive naive cells than in CXCR3-negative naive cells. Naive subsets were similarly diverse, while memory CD8+ repertoires were much less diverse.

This CDR3 comprises 13 residues. Germline values: CDR1 SGHRS, CDR2 YFSETQ. Through 5' RACE with UMI labels, the TRB cDNA libraries were prepared. TCRdb reworked the 5' RACE reads into one entry per CDR3 protein, no DNA. The listing contains about 63,000 distinct CDR3 sequences. Sorts that each held 300,000 cells were run in triplicate for every CD8+ T cell subset. Identification of naive CD8+ T cells rested on CD45RO-CCR7+CD27+CD95- status. Sequencing used naive CXCR3+ CD8+ T cells from blood. Noted subset: CD45RO-CCR7+CD27+CD95- naive CD8+ T cells expressing CXCR3 (TNR3+). The chain links TRBV5-1 to TRBJ2-7; TCRdb calls TRBD1, which cannot be checked without DNA. The clonotype was recovered from a human donor in good health. Some clones in this sample may be carry-over from other donors' samples. The CDR3: CASSATETYEQYF.